This T cell receptor (beta chain) was identified during a study of T cell responses to AZD1222 COVID-19 vaccine. The protocol was immunoSEQ multiplex PCR, while the TCRdb copy is restricted to in-frame clones and leaves out a portion. The data show over 150,000 clones, about 91% seen once. This clone has just one count. Its antigen is currently unknown. Findings of the study overall: The breadth and depth of Spike-specific TCRs increased once two AZD1222 doses had been given. Possibly, clonal diversity was underestimated; donors were largely white British and included more females. Seropositive at baseline were only a handful of AZD1222 recipients. Vaccine-associated CD4 TCRs ranged over spike, dominating at 160-218 and 743-854.

The material was peripheral blood, obtained on day 0 of MenACWY control vaccination. This TCR came from an adult in good health.

Here the CDR3 DNA reads TGTGCCAGCAGTCCCAAGGGGGGACTGTCCTACGAGCAGTACTTC. Translated, it gives CASSPKGGLSYEQYF. The chain joins TRBV27 to TRBJ2-7; either TRBD1 or TRBD2 may supply D (6 bases each). V dropped 5 bases and J dropped 1 base, with 15 bases sitting between them. In germline, CDR1 is MNHEY, CDR2 SMNVEV (reference sequence). The CDR3 sequence is 15 residues long.